The 32 T cell receptor beta chains given below trace back to one sample, sequenced in a study of blood T cell repertoires in COVID-19. Libraries were prepared by immunoSEQ multiplex PCR; TCRdb keeps only in-frame clonotypes and omits some of them. The sample yields 220,000 or so clones, 86% seen once. The sequenced material came from peripheral blood. All receptors come from a woman between 45 and 65 years old with COVID-19, enrolled during active disease.

This sequence joins TRBV3-1 (or the pseudogene TRBV3-2) and TRBJ1-3; 7 nucleotides match TRBD1. Germline loops: CDR1 LGHDT, CDR2 YNNKEL (reference sequence). CDR3 size: 14 residues. V gave up 4 bases and J gave up 0 bases; unmatched junction bases: 0. CDR3 loop: CASSRDSSGNTIYF. The CDR3 nucleotides read TGTGCCAGCAGCCGGGACAGCTCTGGAAACACCATATATTTT.

The V gene is TRBV6-4, the J gene TRBJ1-6, with 7 nucleotides matching TRBD1. The V gene's germline CDR1 is MRHNA and CDR2 SNTAGT. After removal of 6 bases from V and 7 bases from J, the junction contained 3 bases not matched to a gene. The CDR3 has 13 amino acids. CDR3 region: CASSGTENSPLHF. The DNA of the CDR3 is TGTGCCAGCAGCGGGACAGAGAATTCACCCCTCCACTTT.

The chain recombines TRBV4-1 with TRBJ2-7; tentative D call: TRBD1 (6 bases). With 1 base removed from V and 3 bases from J, the gap between germline ends came to 10 bases. The CDR3 is 14 residues long. The germline V gene has CDR1 MGHRA and CDR2 YSYEKL. As DNA, the CDR3 is TGCGCCAGCAGCCAAGTACAGGGTGGCTACGAGCAGTACTTC. Its translation: CASSQVQGGYEQYF.

This chain uses TRBV5-6 with TRBJ1-1; 7 bases align to TRBD1. The CDR3 has 14 amino acids. J was trimmed by 0 bases and V by 6 bases; bases with no gene match: 5. Germline V gene lookup returns CDR1 SGHDT and CDR2 YYEEEE. The CDR3 DNA follows: TGTGCCAGCATGCCAGGGGGTGTGAACACTGAAGCTTTCTTT. Protein: CASMPGGVNTEAFF.

The chain is built from TRBV2 and TRBJ2-2, with D perhaps matching TRBD2 (6 bases). Germline-derived CDR1 and CDR2 are SNHLY and FYNNEI. This CDR3 is built from 15 residues. V was cut by 3 bases and J by 4 bases, with 12 bases left in between. The chain's CDR3 is CASSEVRGPTGELFF. The CDR3 DNA reads as TGTGCCAGCAGTGAGGTGCGGGGCCCCACCGGGGAGCTGTTTTTT.

The chain carries TRBV28 and TRBJ1-3; 7 bases map to TRBD1. CDR1 and CDR2 from the germline V gene are MDHEN and SYDVKM. The junction had 6 bases not matched to a gene; V was cut back by 8 bases and J by 2 bases. The length of the CDR3 is 14 residues. The CDR3 is CASFLTGAGNTIYF. DNA for the CDR3: TGTGCCAGCTTCTTAACAGGGGCTGGAAACACCATATATTTT.

CDR3 residues: CASGRQGNTEAFF. CDR3 in DNA: TGTGCTAGTGGTAGACAGGGGAACACTGAAGCTTTCTTT. V usage is TRBV12-5 and J usage is TRBJ1-1; the match to TRBD1 covers 7 bases. The J segment lost 1 base and the V segment lost 5 bases, leaving 1 base of the junction unmatched. The CDR3 extends over 13 amino acids. CDR1 is LGHNT and CDR2 is FRNRAP in the germline V gene.

The genes are TRBV29-1 and TRBJ2-5; D possibly corresponds to TRBD2 (6 bases). Between the trimmed V and J ends, which lost 0 bases and 5 bases, there was a span of 10 bases. CDR1 and CDR2 (germline): SQVTM, ANQGSEA. The CDR3 length is 13 residues. CDR3 sequence (DNA): TGCAGCGTTGAAGATTTTGGGGGGGAGACCCAGTACTTC. Translated: CSVEDFGGETQYF.

The chain uses TRBV6-2 or TRBV6-3 and TRBJ2-1, with D maybe TRBD2 (5 bases). CDR1 and CDR2 (germline): MNHEY, SVGEGT. The germline V and J ends were trimmed by 4 bases and 6 bases, with 10 bases remaining between them. The CDR3 is made up of 13 amino acids. CDR3 in amino acids: CASSSGLPNEQFF. The CDR3 DNA reads as TGTGCCAGCAGTTCCGGACTTCCCAATGAGCAGTTCTTC.

CDR3 protein: CAISTPGHSTDTQYF. The CDR3 DNA reads TGTGCCATCAGTACTCCGGGACACTCCACAGATACGCAGTATTTT. The chain combines TRBV10-3 with TRBJ2-3; D may be TRBD1 (6 bases). Germline V lookup: CDR1 ENHRY, CDR2 SYGVKD. Trimming removed 5 bases from V and 2 bases from J, with 14 bases in between. The length of the CDR3 is 15 residues.

This clone appeared once. V gene TRBV19 combines with J gene TRBJ1-1, with 10 nucleotides matching TRBD1. The germline gives CDR1 LNHDA, CDR2 SQIVND (reference sequence). CDR3 length: 14 amino acids. Unmatched junction bases numbered 4, after V lost 3 bases and J lost 6 bases. The CDR3 DNA is TGTGCCAGTAGTATTGGAGGGACAGGGGCTGAAGCTTTCTTT. Its translation: CASSIGGTGAEAFF.

The rearrangement joins TRBV13 to TRBJ1-2; no firm D call. Germline loops: CDR1 PRHDT, CDR2 FYEKMQ (reference sequence). The CDR3 runs 12 residues. V was shortened by 2 bases and J by 8 bases, with 9 bases between the two germline ends. CDR3: CASSLFGEGYTF. The CDR3 DNA reads TGTGCCAGCAGCTTATTCGGGGAGGGCTACACCTTC.

This chain joins TRBV5-6 and TRBJ1-6; D unresolved. V was clipped by 0 bases and J by 0 bases, with 7 bases between them. This CDR3 is 16 amino acids long. CDR1 is SGHDT, CDR2 YYEEEE, per germline. CDR3 sequence reads: CASSLDRTSYNSPLHF. CDR3 sequence (DNA): TGTGCCAGCAGCTTGGACAGAACCTCCTATAATTCACCCCTCCACTTT.

The V gene is TRBV3-1 (or the pseudogene TRBV3-2), the J gene TRBJ1-2; 9 bases are shared with TRBD1. There are 16 residues in the CDR3. CDR1 and CDR2 (germline): LGHDT, YNNKEL (reference sequence). The V gene end was trimmed by 0 bases and the J gene end by 2 bases; junction bases not matched to a gene: 4. This CDR3 reads CASSQDWTGENYGYTF. The CDR3 DNA reads TGTGCCAGCAGCCAAGATTGGACAGGGGAGAACTATGGCTACACCTTC.

Only one count was recorded for this clone. The V and J genes are TRBV19 and TRBJ1-5; 9 bases match TRBD1. Germline V gene lookup returns CDR1 LNHDA and CDR2 SQIVND (reference sequence). V shed 7 bases and J 0 bases; nucleotides not matched to a gene: 7. The CDR3 extends over 16 amino acids. This chain's CDR3 is CASTPRQGVSNQPQHF. The CDR3 DNA reads TGTGCCAGTACCCCGAGACAGGGGGTTAGCAATCAGCCCCAGCATTTT.

This chain joins TRBV3-1 (or the pseudogene TRBV3-2) and TRBJ2-7, with 9 nucleotides matching TRBD1. In germline, CDR1 is LGHDT, CDR2 YNNKEL (reference sequence). The V gene end was trimmed by 1 base and the J gene end by 4 bases; junction bases not matched to a gene: 23. The CDR3 has 21 amino acids. CDR3 nucleotides: TGTGCCAGCAGCCAAGTTGGCAGAGGGGACAGGGAAATGGAGCCGAGGTACGAGCAGTACGTC. This gives the protein CASSQVGRGDREMEPRYEQYV.

This clone has just a few counts. The gene calls are TRBV5-1 and TRBJ1-5; tentatively, D is TRBD1 (6 bases). Germline CDR1 is SGHRS and CDR2 is YFSETQ. Trimming left V 4 bases short and J 1 base short, with 18 bases between. This CDR3 is built from 17 residues. The CDR3 spells CASSPGGGSQSNQPQHF. The CDR3 DNA follows: TGCGCCAGCAGCCCGGGGGGCGGGTCGCAAAGCAATCAGCCCCAGCATTTT.

This clone has just one count. This chain links TRBV5-4 with TRBJ2-2; 8 bases align to TRBD2. CDR1 is SGHNT, CDR2 YYREEE, per germline (reference sequence). Trimming removed 0 bases from V and 1 base from J; junction bases left unmatched: 2. This CDR3 contains 16 residues. CDR3 coding DNA: TGTGCCAGCAGCTTGGTGGCGGGGGGGAACACCGGGGAGCTGTTTTTT. This codes for CASSLVAGGNTGELFF.

This chain links TRBV10-3 with TRBJ2-7, with 7 bases aligning to TRBD1. Germline lookup yields CDR1 ENHRY and CDR2 SYGVKD. The CDR3 extends over 13 amino acids. V lost 6 bases to trimming and J lost 3 bases; unmatched junction nucleotides: 5. In nucleotides, the CDR3 is TGTGCCATCAGAGCGACAGGGAGCTACGAGCAGTACGTC. This codes for CAIRATGSYEQYV.

The CDR3 spells CASSLSRPLHNEQFF. The CDR3, as DNA: TGTGCCAGCAGCTTATCTAGGCCCCTACACAATGAGCAGTTCTTC. This chain uses TRBV11-2 with TRBJ2-1; D gene ambiguous. V lost 2 bases and J 5 bases, leaving 13 bases between the germline ends. This CDR3 contains 15 residues. Germline V gene lookup returns CDR1 SGHAT and CDR2 FQNNGV.

As DNA, the CDR3 is TGTGCCAGTAGCCCCACGACTGGATCCTACGAGCAGTACTTC. This gives the protein CASSPTTGSYEQYF. V is TRBV19 and J is TRBJ2-7; D gene uncertain. V was clipped by 6 bases and J by 1 base, with 13 bases between them. The CDR3 is 14 residues long. Per the germline V gene, CDR1 is LNHDA and CDR2 is SQIVND (reference sequence). Using reference TRBV19 and TRBJ2-7 for the parts outside the CDR3, the full variable domain is DGGITQSPKYLFRKEGQNVTLSCEQNLNHDAMYWYRQDPGQGLRLIYYSQIVNDFQKGDIAEGYSVSREKKESFPLTVTSAQKNPTAFYLCASSPTTGSYEQYFGPGTRLTVT.

This clone is a singleton in its sample. V gene TRBV6-6 combines with J gene TRBJ1-2, with 8 bases that match TRBD1. The germline gives CDR1 MNHNY, CDR2 SVGAGI (reference sequence). With V trimmed by 8 bases and J by 12 bases, 11 bases remained unmatched. This CDR3 spans 12 amino acids. CDR3 sequence (DNA): TGTGCCAGCGGGGACAGGCCCCCTGGTGACACCTTC. Its protein product is CASGDRPPGDTF.

This chain uses TRBV6-2 or TRBV6-3 with TRBJ2-7; 7 bases line up with TRBD1. In germline, CDR1 is MNHEY, CDR2 SVGEGT. This CDR3 has 14 residues. J gave up 4 bases and V 2 bases, and 5 bases lay outside the gene matches. The CDR3 loop is CASSYARQGYEQYF. CDR3 DNA: TGTGCCAGCAGTTACGCTAGACAGGGATACGAGCAGTACTTC.

V and J are TRBV11-2 and TRBJ2-4, with D tentatively TRBD1 (6 bases). CDR1 and CDR2 (germline): SGHAT, FQNNGV. V shed 4 bases and J shed 9 bases, with 7 bases lying between them. There are 11 residues in the CDR3. The CDR3 DNA reads TGTGCCAGCAGCTCAGGGGCCATTCAGTACTTC. Protein sequence: CASSSGAIQYF.

The V call is TRBV28, the J call TRBJ2-7, with TRBD1 matching 9 bases. Germline CDR1 is MDHEN and CDR2 is SYDVKM. The CDR3 contains 13 residues. Trimming at V came to 5 bases and at J to 6 bases, leaving 5 bases not matched to a gene. The CDR3 loop is CASSPGTGSEQYV. The CDR3 DNA sequence: TGTGCCAGCAGTCCGGGGACAGGGAGCGAGCAGTACGTC.

This rearrangement joins TRBV24-1 to TRBJ1-6, with 9 nucleotides matching TRBD1. The CDR3 has 14 amino acids. The ends lost 9 bases at V and 7 bases at J; junction bases unmatched: 6. CDR1 is KGHDR and CDR2 is SFDVKD in the germline V gene. This CDR3 is CATSAGTGNSPLHF. The CDR3 bases are TGTGCCACCTCCGCCGGGACAGGGAATTCACCCCTCCACTTT.

This rearrangement joins TRBV5-1 to TRBJ1-3; 8 positions match TRBD1. Germline V gives CDR1 SGHRS, CDR2 YFSETQ. The CDR3 spans 16 residues. Losses at the gene ends were 1 base for V and 3 bases for J; bases not matched to a gene: 6. CDR3 amino acids: CASSLWGQAGGNTIYF. The CDR3 bases are TGCGCCAGCAGCTTGTGGGGACAGGCGGGTGGAAACACCATATATTTT.

For this clone: The sample carries other DNA sequences with the same CDR3. This chain connects TRBV27 to TRBJ1-6; 7 nucleotides line up with TRBD1. The CDR3 has 14 amino acids. Germline CDR1 reads MNHEY; CDR2 reads SMNVEV (reference sequence). V dropped 5 bases and J dropped 7; count of bases not matched to a gene: 5. The CDR3 DNA follows: TGTGCCAGCAGTCTCGGACAGGTCAATTCACCCCTCCACTTT. Translated, it gives CASSLGQVNSPLHF.

CDR3 region: CASRFNSEQFF. In DNA form, the CDR3 reads TGTGCCAGCAGATTTAACAGTGAGCAGTTCTTC. This rearrangement joins TRBV12-3 or TRBV12-4 to TRBJ2-1; D is ambiguous. The CDR3 sequence is 11 residues long. Trimming took off 6 bases at V and 9 bases at J, with 9 bases between the two ends.

The chain carries TRBV28 and TRBJ2-3; possible D gene TRBD2, 5 bases. The V gene's germline CDR1 is MDHEN and CDR2 SYDVKM. CDR3 length: 15 amino acids. Trimming pared 7 bases from V and 7 bases from J, leaving 21 bases between. CDR3: CASNGIGLVINTQYF. The CDR3 DNA sequence: TGTGCCAGCAACGGGATTGGGCTAGTGATAAATACGCAGTATTTT. Drawing the rest from reference TRBV28 and TRBJ2-3, the complete variable domain is DVKVTQSSRYLVKRTGEKVFLECVQDMDHENMFWYRQDPGLGLRLIYFSYDVKMKEKGDIPEGYSVSREKKERFSLILESASTNQTSMYLCASNGIGLVINTQYFGPGTRLTVL.

This chain joins TRBV19 and TRBJ1-4, with D perhaps TRBD1 (5 bases). V was trimmed by 3 bases and J by 13 bases, leaving 15 bases between them. The germline gives CDR1 LNHDA, CDR2 SQIVND (reference sequence). The length of the CDR3 is 13 residues. The CDR3 loop reads CASSIGGAGRLFF. In DNA, the CDR3 is TGTGCCAGTAGTATCGGCGGGGCAGGGAGACTGTTTTTT.

CDR3 in DNA: TGTGCCAGCAGCGTACAGGTTAACACTGAAGCTTTCTTT. Translating it yields CASSVQVNTEAFF. The rearrangement uses TRBV9 and TRBJ1-1; D is ambiguous. This CDR3 is built from 13 residues. Per germline, CDR1 SGDLS and CDR2 YYNGEE. Trimming removed 1 base from V and 2 bases from J, with 6 bases in between.